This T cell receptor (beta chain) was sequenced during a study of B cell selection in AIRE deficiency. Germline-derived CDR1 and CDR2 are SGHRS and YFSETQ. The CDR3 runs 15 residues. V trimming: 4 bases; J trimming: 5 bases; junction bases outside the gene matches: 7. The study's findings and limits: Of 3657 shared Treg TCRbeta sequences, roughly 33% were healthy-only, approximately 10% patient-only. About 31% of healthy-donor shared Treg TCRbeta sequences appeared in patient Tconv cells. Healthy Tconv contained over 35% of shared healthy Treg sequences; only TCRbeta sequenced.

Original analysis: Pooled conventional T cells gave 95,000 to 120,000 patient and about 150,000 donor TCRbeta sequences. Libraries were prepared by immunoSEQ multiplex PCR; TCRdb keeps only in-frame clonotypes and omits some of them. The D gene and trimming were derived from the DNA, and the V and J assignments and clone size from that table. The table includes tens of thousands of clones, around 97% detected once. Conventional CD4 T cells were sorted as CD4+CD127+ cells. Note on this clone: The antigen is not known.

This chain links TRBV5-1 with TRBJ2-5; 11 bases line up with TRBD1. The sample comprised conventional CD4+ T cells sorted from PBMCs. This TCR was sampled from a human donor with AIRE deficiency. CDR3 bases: TGCGCCAGCAGCAGCGGACAGGGGGCGCAGGAGACCCAGTACTTC. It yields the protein CASSSGQGAQETQYF.